A single sample is the source of the 28 T cell receptor beta chains below, sequenced in a study of blood T cell repertoires in COVID-19. The table came from immunoSEQ multiplex PCR; TCRdb's copy has only in-frame clones and leaves some out. Here the sample spans fewer than 35,000 clones, about four fifths being singletons. The sample comprised peripheral blood. Source of these receptors: a man in his 70s with acute or convalescent COVID-19.

CDR3 loop: CASSLGRLAGYYEQYF. As DNA, the CDR3 is TGTGCCAGCAGTTTAGGAAGGCTAGCGGGGTACTACGAGCAGTACTTC. The gene calls are TRBV28 and TRBJ2-7, with 9 positions matching TRBD2. The CDR3 has 16 residues. Germline lookup yields CDR1 MDHEN and CDR2 SYDVKM. Unmatched junction bases numbered 8, after V lost 2 bases and J lost 3 bases.

The chain has TRBV18 and TRBJ2-3, with 9 positions matching TRBD2. The V gene end was trimmed by 0 bases and the J gene end by 6 bases; junction bases not matched to a gene: 10. This CDR3 region has 17 residues. Germline CDR1 reads KGHSH; CDR2 reads LQKENI. The CDR3 region is CASSPPGAGGFGDTQYF. The CDR3 nucleotides are TGTGCCAGCTCACCACCCGGAGCGGGGGGTTTCGGGGATACGCAGTATTTT.

This rearrangement joins TRBV5-4 to TRBJ2-7, with TRBD1 matching over 7 bases. Germline CDR1 and CDR2: SGHNT and YYREEE (reference sequence). The CDR3 spans 14 residues. Trimming removed 2 bases from V and 5 bases from J; junction bases left unmatched: 7. The CDR3 nucleotides read TGTGCCAGCAGCTTCCGACAGGGAAGCAACGAGCAGTACTTC. As protein: CASSFRQGSNEQYF.

The chain is built from TRBV14 and TRBJ1-1, with no clear D. V dropped 4 bases and J dropped 4 bases, with 4 bases sitting between them. In germline, CDR1 is SGHDN, CDR2 FVKESK. The CDR3 has 11 residues. The CDR3 sequence is CASSLVTEAFF. The CDR3 coding sequence is TGTGCCAGCAGCCTAGTCACTGAAGCTTTCTTT. Drawing the rest from reference TRBV14 and TRBJ1-1, the complete variable domain is EAGVTQFPSHSVIEKGQTVTLRCDPISGHDNLYWYRRVMGKEIKFLLHFVKESKQDESGMPNNRFLAERTGGTYSTLKVQPAELEDSGVYFCASSLVTEAFFGQGTRLTVV.

This clone has a handful of counts. The gene calls are TRBV7-9 and TRBJ1-2, with 12 bases identical to TRBD1. Germline-derived CDR1 and CDR2 are SEHNR and FQNEAQ (reference sequence). The CDR3 loop spans 14 amino acids. V was clipped by 1 base and J by 7 bases; unmatched bases: 1. The CDR3 bases are TGTGCCAGCAGCTTAGTGGGACAGGGGGCTGGCTACACCTTC. This codes for CASSLVGQGAGYTF.

This clone has only a few counts. The chain links TRBV5-5 to TRBJ2-7; weak D call: TRBD1 (5 bases). The germline V and J ends were trimmed by 4 bases and 0 bases, with 14 bases remaining between them. The CDR3 is made up of 15 amino acids. CDR1 SGHKS and CDR2 YYEKEE come from the germline V gene (reference sequence). Here the CDR3 reads CASSPLGDLSYEQYF. DNA for the CDR3: TGTGCCAGCAGCCCGCTAGGGGATCTCTCCTACGAGCAGTACTTC.

The chain joins TRBV28 to TRBJ1-3, with D perhaps matching TRBD1 (5 bases). CDR1 is MDHEN and CDR2 is SYDVKM in the germline V gene. This CDR3 region has 14 residues. V lost 5 bases to trimming and J lost 4 bases, with 12 bases between them. For the CDR3, the DNA is TGTGCCAGCAGTGGAGGGGTAATCGGAAACACCATATATTTT. This sequence encodes CASSGGVIGNTIYF.

V usage is TRBV4-2 and J usage is TRBJ2-1; 8 nucleotides line up with TRBD2. The junction had 10 bases not matched to a gene; V was cut back by 3 bases and J by 0 bases. CDR1 LGHNA and CDR2 YNFKEQ come from the germline V gene. The CDR3 runs to 18 residues. CDR3 region: CASSHNLAGGASYNEQFF. In nucleotides, the CDR3 is TGTGCCAGCAGCCATAACCTAGCGGGTGGGGCCTCCTACAATGAGCAGTTCTTC.

The chain uses TRBV6-5 and TRBJ2-5, with 7 bases lining up with TRBD1. Germline-derived CDR1 and CDR2 are MNHEY and SVGAGI. The CDR3 covers 15 residues. J lost 4 bases, V lost 6 bases, and 11 bases had no gene match. CDR3 protein: CASSPGQAGRETQYF. Written as DNA, the CDR3 is TGTGCCAGCAGCCCCGGACAGGCAGGACGAGAGACCCAGTACTTC.

The chain has TRBV27 and TRBJ2-7; TRBD1 might be the D (6 bases). Deletions cut 4 bases from V and 6 bases from J, with 16 bases between. CDR3 size: 14 residues. CDR1 MNHEY and CDR2 SMNVEV come from the germline V gene (reference sequence). The CDR3 reads CASSSPGLGAEQYF. DNA of the CDR3: TGTGCCAGCAGTTCCCCTGGGCTGGGGGCCGAGCAGTACTTC.

The chain combines TRBV7-3 with TRBJ1-1; TRBD1 might be the D (5 bases). Germline CDR1 SGHTA, CDR2 FQGTGA. Trimming took 6 bases from V and 1 from J, leaving 9 bases between them. CDR3 length: 13 residues. CDR3 residues: CASSLQENTEAFF. The CDR3 region has the DNA TGTGCCAGCAGTTTACAGGAGAACACTGAAGCTTTCTTT.

The CDR3 loop reads CASSSARAESYGIQYF. The DNA of the CDR3 is TGTGCCAGCAGCTCGGCCAGGGCGGAATCATATGGCATTCAGTACTTC. This rearrangement joins TRBV11-2 to TRBJ2-4; D may be TRBD1 (5 bases). The CDR3 runs 16 residues. Germline V CDR1 and CDR2: SGHAT, FQNNGV. V lost 4 bases and J 9 bases, leaving 22 bases between the germline ends.

The chain employs TRBV27 and TRBJ2-1, with 9 bases matching TRBD2. With V trimmed by 3 bases and J by 10 bases, 7 bases remained unmatched. This CDR3 contains 14 residues. Germline CDR1 MNHEY, CDR2 SMNVEV (reference sequence). CDR3 DNA sequence: TGTGCCAGCAGTTTTTCGCGGGGGGGCTGGGAGCAGTTCTTC. It encodes CASSFSRGGWEQFF.

The chain couples TRBV12-2 to TRBJ1-6; the table's D call of TRBD1 was not tested on the DNA. TRBV12-2 is designated a pseudogene. The CDR3 covers 16 residues. The CDR3 reads CASRLARTGLHSPLHF. CDR3 DNA sequence: TGTGCAAGTCGCTTAGCGCGGACAGGGTTACACTCACCCCTCCACTTT.

This clone was picked up a small number of times. The chain couples TRBV12-3 or TRBV12-4 to TRBJ1-2; 7 bases map to TRBD1. Germline trimming cut 5 bases from V and 7 bases from J; bases unmatched to any gene: 7. This CDR3 has 13 residues. The CDR3 sequence is CASSHGTASGYTF. The CDR3 DNA sequence: TGTGCCAGCAGTCACGGGACAGCATCTGGCTACACCTTC.

The rearrangement joins TRBV28 to TRBJ2-7; the D gene is possibly TRBD1 (6 bases). Trimming removed 5 bases from V and 1 base from J, with 12 bases in between. CDR3 length: 14 amino acids. The germline V gene has CDR1 MDHEN and CDR2 SYDVKM. CDR3 residues: CASSISTGSYEQYF. The CDR3 DNA follows: TGTGCCAGCAGTATCTCGACAGGATCCTACGAGCAGTACTTC.

The V and J genes are TRBV5-5 and TRBJ1-2; 7 bases align to TRBD1. With V trimmed by 2 bases and J by 5 bases, 9 bases remained unmatched. Germline V gene sequence: CDR1 SGHKS, CDR2 YYEKEE (reference sequence). The CDR3 runs to 15 residues. DNA of the CDR3: TGTGCCAGCAGCTTATCAGGGGGGAGCGTTTATGGCTACACCTTC. Its translation: CASSLSGGSVYGYTF.

V gene TRBV3-1 (or the pseudogene TRBV3-2) combines with J gene TRBJ2-7; 8 bases agree with TRBD2. This CDR3 is 13 amino acids long. J was trimmed by 7 bases and V by 4 bases; bases with no gene match: 6. The germline gives CDR1 LGHDT, CDR2 YNNKEL (reference sequence). CDR3 DNA sequence: TGTGCCAGCAGCCCCCGGGGGGGCCAGGAGCAGTACTTC. It translates to CASSPRGGQEQYF.

This rearrangement joins TRBV11-3 to TRBJ1-3, with a tentative D call TRBD1 (6 bases). The V end lost 3 bases, the J end lost 2 bases, and 8 bases lay between the germline ends. The CDR3 has 14 residues. Germline CDR1 is SGHNT and CDR2 is YENEEA. CDR3 loop: CASSFTGTGNTIYF. In DNA form, the CDR3 reads TGTGCCAGCAGCTTCACAGGGACTGGAAACACCATATATTTT.

The chain carries TRBV7-9 and TRBJ2-3; D unclear. The CDR3 has 14 residues. Germline CDR1 reads SEHNR; CDR2 reads FQNEAQ (reference sequence). Trimming removed 1 base from V and 0 bases from J, with 5 bases in between. CDR3 bases: TGTGCCAGCAGCTTAGATCTAAGCACAGATACGCAGTATTTT. Translated: CASSLDLSTDTQYF.

This clone came up a few times. The rearrangement uses TRBV5-1 and TRBJ1-2; possible D gene TRBD1, 6 bases. Germline CDR1 reads SGHRS; CDR2 reads YFSETQ. The CDR3 sequence is 13 residues long. The V and J ends lost 4 bases and 4 bases respectively, with 11 bases between them. The CDR3 here is CASSDGGAYGYTF. In nucleotides, the CDR3 is TGCGCCAGCAGCGATGGGGGGGCCTATGGCTACACCTTC.

This chain uses TRBV6-5 with TRBJ1-4, with D unclear. Germline-derived CDR1 and CDR2 are MNHEY and SVGAGI. Trimming removed 9 bases at V and 0 bases at J, with 14 bases between. CDR3 length equals 15 residues. CDR3: CARLVRFSTNEKLFF. CDR3 DNA sequence: TGTGCCAGGCTCGTCAGGTTTTCAACTAATGAAAAACTGTTTTTT.

V and J are TRBV14 and TRBJ2-3, with D maybe TRBD2 (5 bases). This CDR3 is 17 amino acids long. Germline CDR1 reads SGHDN; CDR2 reads FVKESK. Trimming left V 3 bases short and J 2 bases short, with 18 bases between. The CDR3 sequence is CASSQSLGLSNTDTQYF. CDR3 nucleotide sequence: TGTGCCAGCAGCCAGTCACTAGGTCTCTCCAACACAGATACGCAGTATTTT.

This clone was picked up many times. V gene TRBV5-1 combines with J gene TRBJ1-4; 8 nucleotides agree with TRBD1. This CDR3 comprises 15 residues. From germline, CDR1 is SGHRS and CDR2 YFSETQ. V dropped 4 bases and J dropped 5; count of bases not matched to a gene: 7. CDR3 in DNA: TGCGCCAGCAGCCAACGAAGACAGGGGAATGAAAAACTGTTTTTT. Translation: CASSQRRQGNEKLFF.

This rearrangement joins TRBV5-6 to TRBJ1-1; D remains ambiguous. The CDR3 sequence is 17 residues long. Trimming removed 5 bases at V and 4 bases at J, with 24 bases between. Per the germline V gene, CDR1 is SGHDT and CDR2 is YYEEEE. CDR3 nucleotides: TGTGCCAGCAGAGCGGGTGGACTCCCTCCCTGGGGCACTGAAGCTTTCTTT. Translation: CASRAGGLPPWGTEAFF.

The chain combines TRBV11-2 with TRBJ2-5; 8 bases map to TRBD2. The junction had 4 bases not matched to a gene; V was cut back by 2 bases and J by 5 bases. Germline values: CDR1 SGHAT, CDR2 FQNNGV. The CDR3 is 14 residues long. CDR3 DNA: TGTGCCAGCAGCTTATCGGGAGGGCTTGAGACCCAGTACTTC. Translated, it gives CASSLSGGLETQYF.

The chain combines TRBV6-5 with TRBJ2-7, with D perhaps matching TRBD2 (7 bases). V was cut by 11 bases and J by 6 bases, with 14 bases left in between. Germline V gene lookup returns CDR1 MNHEY and CDR2 SVGAGI. The CDR3 has 11 amino acids. The CDR3 DNA follows: TGTGCCTGCGGGGAGGGGGGCGAGCAGTACTTC. Protein: CACGEGGEQYF.

V and J are TRBV12-3 or TRBV12-4 and TRBJ1-1; no definite D call. CDR3 length: 12 amino acids. The V end was cut by 8 bases, the J end by 3 bases, with 10 bases between. The CDR3 here is CASRRRDTEAFF. In DNA, the CDR3 is TGTGCCAGCCGGAGGAGAGACACTGAAGCTTTCTTT.